The T cell receptor beta chain under discussion was sequenced for a study of T cell responses to AZD1222 COVID-19 vaccine. With V trimmed by 2 bases and J by 7 bases, 4 bases remained unmatched. Germline assignment: CDR1 MDHEN and CDR2 SYDVKM. This CDR3 has 14 amino acids. Produced via immunoSEQ multiplex PCR; TCRdb's table is partial and in-frame only. Of roughly 90,000 clones in the sample, 75% to 90% were seen once. Sequenced material: peripheral blood, taken 28 days after the second AZD1222 dose. The receptor comes from an adult who received the AZD1222 COVID-19 vaccine. The genes are TRBV28 and TRBJ1-4, with TRBD1 matching 7 bases. The CDR3 region is CASSLKGALEKLFF. CDR3 sequence (DNA): TGTGCCAGCAGTTTAAAGGGGGCGCTTGAAAAACTGTTTTTT.